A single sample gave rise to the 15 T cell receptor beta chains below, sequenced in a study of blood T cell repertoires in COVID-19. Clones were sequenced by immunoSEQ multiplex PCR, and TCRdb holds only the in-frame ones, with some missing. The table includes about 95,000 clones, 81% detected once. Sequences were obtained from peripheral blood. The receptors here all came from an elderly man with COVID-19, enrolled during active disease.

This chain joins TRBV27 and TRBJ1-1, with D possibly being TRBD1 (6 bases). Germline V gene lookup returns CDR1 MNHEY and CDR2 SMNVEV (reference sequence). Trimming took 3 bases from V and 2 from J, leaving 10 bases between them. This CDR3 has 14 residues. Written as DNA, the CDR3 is TGTGCCAGCAGTTTTAGGACAGCTAACACTGAAGCTTTCTTT. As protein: CASSFRTANTEAFF.

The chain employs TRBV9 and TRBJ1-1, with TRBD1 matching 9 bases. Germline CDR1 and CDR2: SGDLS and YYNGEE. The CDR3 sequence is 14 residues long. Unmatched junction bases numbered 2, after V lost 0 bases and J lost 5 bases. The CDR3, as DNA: TGTGCCAGCAGCGTAGGGACAGGGGCGACTGAAGCTTTCTTT. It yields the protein CASSVGTGATEAFF. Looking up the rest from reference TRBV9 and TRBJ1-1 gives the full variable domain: DSGVTQTPKHLITATGQRVTLRCSPRSGDLSVYWYQQSLDQGLQFLIQYYNGEERAKGNILERFSAQQFPDLHSELNLSSLELGDSALYFCASSVGTGATEAFFGQGTRLTVV.

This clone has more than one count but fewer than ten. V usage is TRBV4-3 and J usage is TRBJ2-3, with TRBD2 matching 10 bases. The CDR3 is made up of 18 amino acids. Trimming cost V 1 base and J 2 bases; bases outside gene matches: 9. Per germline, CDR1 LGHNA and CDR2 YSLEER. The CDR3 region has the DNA TGCGCCAGCAGCCAAGCTTATGGTAGCGGGGGGCCCACAGATACGCAGTATTTT. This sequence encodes CASSQAYGSGGPTDTQYF.

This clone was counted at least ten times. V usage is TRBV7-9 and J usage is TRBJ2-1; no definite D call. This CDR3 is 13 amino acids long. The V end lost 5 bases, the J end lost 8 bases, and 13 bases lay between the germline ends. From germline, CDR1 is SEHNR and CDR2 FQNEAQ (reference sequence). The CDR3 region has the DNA TGTGCCAGCAGCCCCGTGCGTTACCATGAGCAGTTCTTC. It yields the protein CASSPVRYHEQFF.

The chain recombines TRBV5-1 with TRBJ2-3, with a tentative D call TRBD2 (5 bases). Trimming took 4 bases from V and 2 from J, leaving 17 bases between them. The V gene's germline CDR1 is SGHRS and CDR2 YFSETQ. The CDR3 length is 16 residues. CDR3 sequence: CASSKSGGGITDTQYF. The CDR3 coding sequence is TGCGCCAGCAGCAAGTCTGGAGGCGGTATCACAGATACGCAGTATTTT.

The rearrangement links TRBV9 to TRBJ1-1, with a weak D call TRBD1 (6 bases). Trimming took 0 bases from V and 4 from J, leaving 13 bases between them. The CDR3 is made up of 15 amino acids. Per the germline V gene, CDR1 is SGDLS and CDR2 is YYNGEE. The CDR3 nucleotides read TGTGCCAGCAGCGTAGGGGCAGGGGTGGTCACTGAAGCTTTCTTT. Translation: CASSVGAGVVTEAFF.

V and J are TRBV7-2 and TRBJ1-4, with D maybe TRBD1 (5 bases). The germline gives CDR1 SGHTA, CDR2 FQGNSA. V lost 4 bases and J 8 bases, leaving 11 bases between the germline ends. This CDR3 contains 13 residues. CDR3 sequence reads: CASSYTGFEKLFF. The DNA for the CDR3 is TGTGCCAGCAGCTATACAGGTTTCGAAAAACTGTTTTTT.

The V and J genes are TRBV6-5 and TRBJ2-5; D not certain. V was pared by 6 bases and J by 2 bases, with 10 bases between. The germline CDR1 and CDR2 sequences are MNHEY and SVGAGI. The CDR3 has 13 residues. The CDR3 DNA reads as TGTGCCAGCAGCTCGACATTTCAAGAGACCCAGTACTTC. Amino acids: CASSSTFQETQYF.

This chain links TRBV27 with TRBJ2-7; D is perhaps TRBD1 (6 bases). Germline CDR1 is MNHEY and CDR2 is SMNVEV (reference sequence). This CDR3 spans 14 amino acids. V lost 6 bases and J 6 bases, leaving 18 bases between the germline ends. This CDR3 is CASSLQGFPSEQYF. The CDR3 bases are TGTGCCAGCAGCCTCCAGGGGTTTCCGTCCGAGCAGTACTTC.

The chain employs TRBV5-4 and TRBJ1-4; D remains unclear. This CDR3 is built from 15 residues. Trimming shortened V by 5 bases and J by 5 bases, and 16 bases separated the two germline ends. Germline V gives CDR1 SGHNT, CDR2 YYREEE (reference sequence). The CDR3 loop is CASRTFGEANEKLFF. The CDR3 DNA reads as TGTGCCAGCAGAACATTCGGGGAGGCGAATGAAAAACTGTTTTTT.

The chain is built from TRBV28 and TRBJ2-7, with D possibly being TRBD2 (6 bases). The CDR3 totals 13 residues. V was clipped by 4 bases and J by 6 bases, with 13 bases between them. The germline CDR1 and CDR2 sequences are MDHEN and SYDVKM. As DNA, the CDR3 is TGTGCCAGCAGTTCCGAGGAGGGCGCCGAGCAGTACTTC. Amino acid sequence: CASSSEEGAEQYF. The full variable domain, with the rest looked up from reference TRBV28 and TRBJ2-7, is DVKVTQSSRYLVKRTGEKVFLECVQDMDHENMFWYRQDPGLGLRLIYFSYDVKMKEKGDIPEGYSVSREKKERFSLILESASTNQTSMYLCASSSEEGAEQYFGPGTRLTVT.

The CDR3 is CASASGGMNTGELFF. CDR3 DNA sequence: TGTGCCAGCGCAAGCGGGGGGATGAACACCGGGGAGCTGTTTTTT. The chain is built from TRBV18 and TRBJ2-2, with 9 positions matching TRBD2. This CDR3 region has 15 residues. Germline CDR1 is KGHSH and CDR2 is LQKENI. V lost 8 bases, J lost 1 base, and 5 bases stayed unmatched.

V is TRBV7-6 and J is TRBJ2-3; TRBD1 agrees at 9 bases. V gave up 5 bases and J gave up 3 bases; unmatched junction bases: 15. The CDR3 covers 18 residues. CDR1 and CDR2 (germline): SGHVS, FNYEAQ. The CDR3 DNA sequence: TGTGCCAGCAGCGCTTTCCCCTTACGGACAGGGGAGACAGATACGCAGTATTTT. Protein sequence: CASSAFPLRTGETDTQYF.

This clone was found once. This CDR3 is CSASHNTYNEQFF. The CDR3 region has the DNA TGCAGTGCTAGTCACAACACCTACAATGAGCAGTTCTTC. The genes are TRBV20-1 and TRBJ2-1, with D hard to call. CDR1 and CDR2 (germline): DFQATT, SNEGSKA (reference sequence). This CDR3 has 13 residues. V was clipped by 3 bases and J by 2 bases, with 8 bases between them.

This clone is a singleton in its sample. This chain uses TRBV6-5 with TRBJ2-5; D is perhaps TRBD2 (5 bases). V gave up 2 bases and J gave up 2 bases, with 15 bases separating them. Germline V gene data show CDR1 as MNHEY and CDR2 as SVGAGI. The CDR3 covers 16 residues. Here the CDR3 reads CASSYMRAGIQETQYF. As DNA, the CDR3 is TGTGCCAGCAGTTACATGCGGGCTGGGATACAAGAGACCCAGTACTTC.